This T cell receptor (beta chain) was profiled in a study of human T cells and chemical hapten exposure. Via MiXCR, TCRdb re-called the RACE reads, giving one row per CDR3 protein. The repertoire holds some 380,000 distinct CDR3 sequences, with approximately 5.1% as singletons. The time point is: patch test 1, 2 weeks after DPC sensitization. The treatment: therapeutic diphenylcyclopropenone sensitization with weekly scalp DPC. The source material was whole blood, sampled in connection with sensitization to the hapten diphenylcyclopropenone (DPC). This TCR derives from a woman in her forties or fifties with alopecia areata. Some clones in this sample may be carry-over from other donors' samples.

The CDR3 here is CASSSRQGYQETQYF. In DNA, the CDR3 is TGTGCCAGCAGTAGCCGACAGGGCTACCAAGAGACCCAGTACTTC. The J gene is TRBJ2-5, the V gene TRBV28, with 7 bases fitting TRBD1. Trimming removed 5 bases from V and 0 bases from J; junction bases left unmatched: 6. This CDR3 has 15 amino acids. Germline CDR1 and CDR2: MDHEN and SYDVKM.